The entry below describes one TCR beta chain. Its antigen is still unknown. The sample's treatment: approximately 9-day PBMC culture with coronavirus spike peptide pools or control peptides (ViraFEST assay). The ViraFEST method relied on peptide pools to expand antigen-specific T cells, followed by TCR sequencing. PCR tests turned positive between March and December 2020, before US Alpha, Beta and Delta variants. The record originates from a study of vaccination and CD4 T cells after COVID-19. For the study at large: As their vaccination, participants received two doses of either BNT162b2 or mRNA-1273 vaccine.

V dropped 7 bases and J dropped 4 bases, with 11 bases sitting between them. This CDR3 has 14 amino acids. Per the germline V gene, CDR1 is LNHDA and CDR2 is SQIVND (reference sequence). Whole-study results and caveats: Only relatively few convalescent patients were studied, and early post-infection timepoints were not analyzed.

Cultured CD4+ T cells had their DNA profiled by the Oncomine TCR Beta short-read assay. TCRdb analysed the PCR reads with MiXCR anew, one entry per CDR3 protein. In the table there are about 11,000 distinct CDR3 sequences, about half of which are singletons. The chain joins TRBV19 to TRBJ2-6; D gene uncertain. The source material was CD4+ T cells from blood, cultured in vitro. This clonotype originated in a human donor who had recovered from COVID-19. Here the CDR3 DNA reads TGTGCCAGTACCTCAGGCGCGGGGGCCAACGTCCTGACTTTC. It specifies CASTSGAGANVLTF. Using reference TRBV19 and TRBJ2-6 for the parts outside the CDR3, the full variable domain is DGGITQSPKYLFRKEGQNVTLSCEQNLNHDAMYWYRQDPGQGLRLIYYSQIVNDFQKGDIAEGYSVSREKKESFPLTVTSAQKNPTAFYLCASTSGAGANVLTFGAGSRLTVL.